This T cell receptor beta chain was found in a study of CD8 T cells in ankylosing spondylitis. MiXCR was run by TCRdb on the 5' RACE reads, yielding one entry per CDR3 protein. The sample shows 650,000 to 800,000 distinct CDR3 sequences, around a fifth of them seen only once. This clonotype was detected a few times. Its specificity is unknown. Study-level findings and limits: Apparently characteristic of ankylosing spondylitis blood was a TCR beta motif (roughly eight highly homologous variants).

J was trimmed by 4 bases and V by 4 bases; bases with no gene match: 2. The length of the CDR3 is 12 residues. Germline loops: CDR1 SGHRS, CDR2 YFSETQ. The rearrangement links TRBV5-1 to TRBJ2-7; 7 bases map to TRBD2. The source is a male donor with ankylosing spondylitis. The source material was blood, either unsorted or a sorted T cell fraction (not recorded which). The DNA for the CDR3 is TGCGCCAGCAGCGGGGGGGGGTACGAGCAGTACTTC. Its translation: CASSGGGYEQYF.